These 29 T cell receptor beta chains originate from one sample sequenced in a study of cytomegalovirus exposure and HLA in healthy donors. PCR amplification relied on 60 Vbeta primers (plus 13 Jbeta primers). Some clones are missing from TCRdb's copy, which holds only in-frame ones; the method was immunoSEQ multiplex PCR. The sample has some 170,000 clones, 79% seen once. The sequenced sample consisted of PBMCs. The receptors come from a man aged 40-49 years in good health and CMV-seronegative.

The CDR3 DNA reads TGTGCCAGCAGCTTAGGGGGACAGGGGGACAGGGGTATCCATGAGCAGTTCTTC. Translated: CASSLGGQGDRGIHEQFF. This chain uses TRBV7-9 with TRBJ2-1; TRBD1 matches 11 bases. Germline assignment: CDR1 SEHNR and CDR2 FQNEAQ (reference sequence). V dropped 1 base and J dropped 8; count of bases not matched to a gene: 13. The CDR3 length is 18 residues.

The V and J genes are TRBV7-8 and TRBJ2-5, with D tentatively TRBD1 (5 bases). There are 16 residues in the CDR3. CDR1 and CDR2 (germline): SGHVS, FQNEAQ. Trimming pared 1 base from V and 7 bases from J, leaving 19 bases between. The CDR3 protein is CASSLVAQGLFRTQYF. CDR3 DNA sequence: TGTGCCAGCAGCTTAGTTGCGCAGGGCCTGTTTCGGACCCAGTACTTC.

Only one count was recorded for this clone. The chain couples TRBV19 to TRBJ2-7; D is possibly TRBD1 (5 bases). The ends were cut back, 11 bases at V and 6 bases at J, with 23 bases in the middle. CDR3 size: 14 residues. Germline CDR1 is LNHDA and CDR2 is SQIVND (reference sequence). CDR3 in DNA: TGTGCCTGTAAAGGCGGCGGTAGGGGATCCGAGCAGTACTTC. Residues: CACKGGGRGSEQYF.

Only a few counts were recorded for this clone. The J gene is TRBJ2-3, the V gene TRBV28; D gene unclear. The germline V and J ends were trimmed by 6 bases and 4 bases, with 8 bases remaining between them. The CDR3 totals 12 residues. The germline CDR1 and CDR2 sequences are MDHEN and SYDVKM. The CDR3 DNA reads TGTGCCAGCAGAACGAGCGCAGATACGCAGTATTTT. It specifies CASRTSADTQYF.

The V call is TRBV28, the J call TRBJ2-3; D gene unclear. This CDR3 is 12 amino acids long. Germline V gene sequence: CDR1 MDHEN, CDR2 SYDVKM. V gave up 7 bases and J gave up 6 bases, with 11 bases separating them. CDR3 in amino acids: CASTSGADTQYF. The CDR3 DNA sequence: TGTGCCAGCACTTCAGGCGCGGATACGCAGTATTTT.

The chain couples TRBV5-8 to TRBJ1-2; no firm D call. Germline V gene sequence: CDR1 SGHTS, CDR2 YDEGEE. The ends were cut back, 5 bases at V and 4 bases at J, with 18 bases in the middle. This CDR3 comprises 15 residues. CDR3 sequence reads: CASSLYRSEPYGYTF. The CDR3 nucleotides are TGTGCCAGCAGTCTTTATCGTTCCGAGCCCTATGGCTACACCTTC.

This clone was seen a handful of times. The V and J genes are TRBV28 and TRBJ1-1; maybe TRBD1 (6 bases). The CDR3 totals 15 residues. V was trimmed by 6 bases and J by 5 bases, leaving 19 bases between them. CDR1 and CDR2 from the germline V gene are MDHEN and SYDVKM. CDR3 region: CASSLGGARSTEAFF. The CDR3, as DNA: TGTGCCAGCAGCCTCGGGGGGGCGCGGTCAACTGAAGCTTTCTTT.

This chain uses TRBV5-1 with TRBJ2-5, with 13 bases aligning to TRBD2. Trimming took 4 bases from V and 2 from J; bases not matched to a gene: 14. CDR1 and CDR2 (germline): SGHRS, YFSETQ. The CDR3 runs to 19 residues. CDR3 sequence reads: CASSPAGLAGVEGQETQYF. In nucleotides, the CDR3 is TGCGCCAGCAGCCCCGCTGGACTAGCGGGAGTGGAGGGGCAAGAGACCCAGTACTTC.

V and J are TRBV29-1 and TRBJ1-1; D is ambiguous. V was clipped by 3 bases and J by 5 bases, with 10 bases between them. Germline V gene data show CDR1 as SQVTM and CDR2 as ANQGSEA. The CDR3 extends over 12 amino acids. CDR3 DNA sequence: TGCAGCGTTGACAGTACGGGTACTGAAGCTTTCTTT. This translates into CSVDSTGTEAFF. Variable domain in full (rest from reference TRBV29-1 and TRBJ1-1): SAVISQKPSRDICQRGTSLTIQCQVDSQVTMMFWYRQQPGQSLTLIATANQGSEATYESGFVIDKFPISRPNLTFSTLTVSNMSPEDSSIYLCSVDSTGTEAFFGQGTRLTVV.

The rearrangement links TRBV11-3 to TRBJ2-3; D possibly corresponds to TRBD2 (7 bases). The CDR3 length is 16 residues. Germline V gene lookup returns CDR1 SGHNT and CDR2 YENEEA. V lost 8 bases and J 3 bases, leaving 21 bases between the germline ends. As DNA, the CDR3 is TGTGCCAGCGGTTCGGGATGGGGGCGGGGGACAGATACGCAGTATTTT. This gives the protein CASGSGWGRGTDTQYF.

The chain is built from TRBV11-2 and TRBJ2-3; tentative D call: TRBD1 (5 bases). V was pared by 6 bases and J by 4 bases, with 11 bases between. CDR3 length equals 13 residues. The germline V gene encodes CDR1 SGHAT and CDR2 FQNNGV. The CDR3 region has the DNA TGTGCCAGCAGGGGTCAAGGGGCAGATACGCAGTATTTT. Its protein product is CASRGQGADTQYF.

This chain links TRBV12-5 with TRBJ2-3; tentative D call: TRBD1 (5 bases). The CDR3 consists of 15 residues. Germline V gene data show CDR1 as LGHNT and CDR2 as FRNRAP. V was pared by 6 bases and J by 2 bases, with 15 bases between. The CDR3 DNA follows: TGTGCTAGTGGAATCGGACACAACCCCACAGATACGCAGTATTTT. This sequence encodes CASGIGHNPTDTQYF. The whole variable domain, filled in from reference TRBV12-5 and TRBJ2-3, reads DARVTQTPRHKVTEMGQEVTMRCQPILGHNTVFWYRQTMMQGLELLAYFRNRAPLDDSGMPKDRFSAEMPDATLATLKIQPSEPRDSAVYFCASGIGHNPTDTQYFGPGTRLTVL.

This chain links TRBV5-1 with TRBJ2-4; D gene uncertain. CDR1 SGHRS and CDR2 YFSETQ come from the germline V gene. This CDR3 comprises 13 residues. Trimming removed 4 bases from V and 7 bases from J, with 12 bases in between. Here the CDR3 reads CASSIGIQNIQYF. CDR3 DNA sequence: TGCGCCAGCAGCATTGGCATTCAGAACATTCAGTACTTC.

The V gene is TRBV4-1, the J gene TRBJ2-7; 11 nucleotides line up with TRBD2. In germline, CDR1 is MGHRA, CDR2 YSYEKL. The V segment lost 3 bases and the J segment 2 bases; nucleotides outside the gene matches: 6. This CDR3 comprises 16 residues. This CDR3 is CASSHPGTSGAYEQYF. The DNA of the CDR3 is TGCGCCAGCAGCCACCCGGGGACTAGCGGAGCCTACGAGCAGTACTTC.

Here the CDR3 DNA reads TGTGCCAGCAAACTAGCTACGAACACCGGGGAGCTGTTTTTT. Translation: CASKLATNTGELFF. The genes are TRBV2 and TRBJ2-2, with TRBD2 as a possible D gene (6 bases). The CDR3 extends over 14 amino acids. Per the germline V gene, CDR1 is SNHLY and CDR2 is FYNNEI. V was pared by 7 bases and J by 0 bases, with 9 bases between.

The DNA of the CDR3 is TGCAGCGTTATCGGGACTCTCTACGAGCAGTACTTC. Residues: CSVIGTLYEQYF. This chain joins TRBV29-1 and TRBJ2-7, with a tentative D call TRBD2 (6 bases). V was clipped by 5 bases and J by 3 bases, with 11 bases between them. CDR1 is SQVTM and CDR2 is ANQGSEA in the germline V gene. The CDR3 runs to 12 residues.

CDR3 sequence reads: CASSLGTSGAWGEQFF. CDR3 nucleotides: TGCGCCAGCAGCTTGGGGACTAGCGGGGCCTGGGGTGAGCAGTTCTTC. The V call is TRBV5-1, the J call TRBJ2-1; the match to TRBD2 covers 12 bases. The CDR3 length is 16 residues. Germline V CDR1 and CDR2: SGHRS, YFSETQ. V lost 0 bases and J lost 9; bases outside the gene matches: 7.

The chain recombines TRBV5-6 with TRBJ2-7, with D maybe TRBD2 (5 bases). The germline CDR1 and CDR2 sequences are SGHDT and YYEEEE. V was trimmed by 4 bases and J by 6 bases, leaving 11 bases between them. CDR3 length: 12 residues. The CDR3 region has the DNA TGTGCCAGCAGCCTACTAGGACCCGAGCAGTACTTC. It is translated as CASSLLGPEQYF.

This clone was counted a few times. The chain is built from TRBV9 and TRBJ2-7; 7 bases align to TRBD2. V shed 3 bases and J 3 bases; nucleotides not matched to a gene: 6. The germline CDR1 and CDR2 sequences are SGDLS and YYNGEE. The CDR3 is 14 amino acids. The CDR3 DNA reads as TGTGCCAGCAGCGCGACTAGCTTGGTCTACGAGCAGTACTTC. Encoded protein: CASSATSLVYEQYF.

The CDR3 coding sequence is TGCGCCAGCAGCTCAACGCCGGGAGGGGAGGCCGGGGAGCTGTTTTTT. This translates into CASSSTPGGEAGELFF. The genes are TRBV5-1 and TRBJ2-2; TRBD2 matches at 8 bases. Germline V lookup: CDR1 SGHRS, CDR2 YFSETQ. The CDR3 is made up of 16 amino acids. V lost 3 bases, J lost 6 bases, and 10 bases stayed unmatched. Using reference TRBV5-1 and TRBJ2-2 for the parts outside the CDR3, the full variable domain is KAGVTQTPRYLIKTRGQQVTLSCSPISGHRSVSWYQQTPGQGLQFLFEYFSETQRNKGNFPGRFSGRQFSNSRSEMNVSTLELGDSALYLCASSSTPGGEAGELFFGEGSRLTVL.

The rearrangement uses TRBV28 and TRBJ2-1; 8 nucleotides agree with TRBD1. The V segment lost 3 bases and the J segment 8 bases; nucleotides outside the gene matches: 6. The CDR3 contains 14 residues. The germline gives CDR1 MDHEN, CDR2 SYDVKM. In nucleotides, the CDR3 is TGTGCCAGCAGTTTTGCAGGGGGCACGGATGAGCAGTTCTTC. This codes for CASSFAGGTDEQFF.

A single count supports this clone. The CDR3: CASSWAGRGVAFF. The CDR3 region has the DNA TGTGCCAGCAGCTGGGCCGGCAGGGGCGTAGCTTTCTTT. The V gene is TRBV27, the J gene TRBJ1-1; tentative D call: TRBD1 (6 bases). Trimming left V 6 bases short and J 10 bases short, with 18 bases between. The length of the CDR3 is 13 residues. The germline V gene has CDR1 MNHEY and CDR2 SMNVEV (reference sequence).

This clone showed up just a few times. The chain recombines TRBV4-2 with TRBJ2-7; no clear D. V lost 0 bases and J lost 5, with 8 bases in between. This CDR3 is 13 amino acids long. CDR1 LGHNA and CDR2 YNFKEQ come from the germline V gene. DNA for the CDR3: TGTGCCAGCAGCCAAGATTTGAGCCACGAGCAGTACTTC. This sequence encodes CASSQDLSHEQYF.

The chain's CDR3 is CASSLTGLAAQNEQFF. CDR3 bases: TGTGCCAGCAGCTTGACTGGACTAGCCGCTCAAAATGAGCAGTTCTTC. V usage is TRBV5-6 and J usage is TRBJ2-1; 8 bases are a match to TRBD2. J lost 7 bases, V lost 1 base, and 10 bases had no gene match. The CDR3 has 16 amino acids. CDR1 is SGHDT and CDR2 is YYEEEE in the germline V gene.

The rearrangement joins TRBV5-1 to TRBJ2-1; 12 nucleotides agree with TRBD2. The CDR3 runs 19 residues. The germline V gene encodes CDR1 SGHRS and CDR2 YFSETQ. V was pared by 5 bases and J by 10 bases, with 22 bases of the junction left unmatched. CDR3 sequence (DNA): TGCGCCAGCAGGGGGACAGGGATACTAGCGGGAGGAACAAACCGCGAGCAGTTCTTC. Residues: CASRGTGILAGGTNREQFF.

V usage is TRBV2 and J usage is TRBJ2-4, with 11 bases identical to TRBD2. The CDR3 has 19 amino acids. Losses at the gene ends were 5 bases for V and 0 bases for J; bases not matched to a gene: 12. Germline CDR1 is SNHLY and CDR2 is FYNNEI. This CDR3 reads CASSTSLSGRALAKNIQYF. In nucleotides, the CDR3 is TGTGCCAGCAGTACATCCCTTAGCGGGAGGGCCTTAGCCAAAAACATTCAGTACTTC. Complete variable domain (other parts from reference TRBV2 and TRBJ2-4): EPEVTQTPSHQVTQMGQEVILRCVPISNHLYFYWYRQILGQKVEFLVSFYNNEISEKSEIFDDQFSVERPDGSNFTLKIRSTKLEDSAMYFCASSTSLSGRALAKNIQYFGAGTRLSVL.

CDR3 nucleotides: TGTGCCAGCAGGACTAGCGGCCTCTACGAGCAGTACTTC. Amino acids: CASRTSGLYEQYF. V usage is TRBV28 and J usage is TRBJ2-7, with 9 bases fitting TRBD2. This CDR3 region has 13 residues. Unmatched junction bases numbered 3, after V lost 6 bases and J lost 3 bases. CDR1 MDHEN and CDR2 SYDVKM come from the germline V gene.

V is TRBV29-1 and J is TRBJ2-5; TRBD1 aligns across 9 bases. Trimming cost V 4 bases and J 5 bases; bases outside gene matches: 8. Per germline, CDR1 SQVTM and CDR2 ANQGSEA. CDR3 length: 14 residues. CDR3 loop: CSVGDRELSETQYF. CDR3 in DNA: TGCAGCGTTGGGGACAGGGAATTATCGGAGACCCAGTACTTC.

The chain joins TRBV19 to TRBJ1-5, with D possibly being TRBD1 (5 bases). Germline lookup yields CDR1 LNHDA and CDR2 SQIVND (reference sequence). This CDR3 has 13 amino acids. V was shortened by 9 bases and J by 9 bases, with 18 bases between the two germline ends. The CDR3 DNA sequence: TGTGCCAGCTTTTCTGGGCCCGGGGGGCCCCAGCATTTT. It is translated as CASFSGPGGPQHF.